There are a few counts of the clone carrying this TCR beta chain. Antigen: not known. Germline assignment: CDR1 MRHNA and CDR2 SNTAGT. The V end lost 5 bases, the J end lost 4 bases, and 11 bases lay between the germline ends. The CDR3 contains 13 residues. The method was immunoSEQ multiplex PCR; TCRdb's version includes in-frame clones alone and lacks a portion of them. The sample includes 11,000 to 15,000 clones, 60% to 70% of them seen just once. This sample stems from a study of neoadjuvant anti-PD-1 for oral cavity cancer. These newly diagnosed stage II-IVA oral cavity squamous cell carcinoma patients had no prior systemic or radiation treatment. Study-wide findings and caveats: Higher pretreatment blood Treg/Th17 ratios correlated with higher pretreatment blood and lower post-treatment tumor TCRbeta clonality. After neoadjuvant nivolumab, PBMC T cell clonality was significantly higher in non-responders than responders.

The chain uses TRBV6-4 and TRBJ1-2; D unclear. The clonotype was recovered from a person aged 35 to 85 with oral cavity squamous cell carcinoma. The sample was PBMCs, taken before nivolumab (anti-PD-1) treatment. CDR3 region: CASSKEGGYGYTF. CDR3 nucleotide sequence: TGTGCCAGCAGTAAAGAAGGCGGCTATGGCTACACCTTC.